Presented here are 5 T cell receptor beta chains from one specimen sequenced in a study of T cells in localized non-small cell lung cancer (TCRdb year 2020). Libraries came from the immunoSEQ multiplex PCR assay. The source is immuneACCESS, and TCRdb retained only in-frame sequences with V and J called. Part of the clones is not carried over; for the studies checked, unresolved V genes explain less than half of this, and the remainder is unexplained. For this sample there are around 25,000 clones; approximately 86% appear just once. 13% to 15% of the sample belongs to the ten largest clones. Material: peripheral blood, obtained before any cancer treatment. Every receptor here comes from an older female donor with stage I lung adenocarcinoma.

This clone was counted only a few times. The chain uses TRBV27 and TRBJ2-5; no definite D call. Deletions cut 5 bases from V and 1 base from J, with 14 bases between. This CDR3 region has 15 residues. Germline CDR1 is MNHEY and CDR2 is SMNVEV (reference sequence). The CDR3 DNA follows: TGTGCCAGCAGTGGGATCTGGGCCAGCCAAGAGACCCAGTACTTC. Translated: CASSGIWASQETQYF.

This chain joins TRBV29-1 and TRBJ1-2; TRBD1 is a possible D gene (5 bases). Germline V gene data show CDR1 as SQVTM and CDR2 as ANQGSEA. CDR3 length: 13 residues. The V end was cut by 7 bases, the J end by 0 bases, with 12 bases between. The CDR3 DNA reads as TGCAGCGCCCACGGGGGGGCTAACTATGGCTACACCTTC. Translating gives CSAHGGANYGYTF.

The CDR3: CASSGGTRGYEQYF. CDR3 DNA: TGTGCCAGCAGCGGAGGGACTAGGGGGTACGAGCAGTACTTC. The rearrangement links TRBV9 to TRBJ2-7, with 8 bases identical to TRBD2. The CDR3 covers 14 residues. With 3 bases clipped from V and 4 bases from J, the junction kept 6 bases outside the gene matches. CDR1 and CDR2 from the germline V gene are SGDLS and YYNGEE.

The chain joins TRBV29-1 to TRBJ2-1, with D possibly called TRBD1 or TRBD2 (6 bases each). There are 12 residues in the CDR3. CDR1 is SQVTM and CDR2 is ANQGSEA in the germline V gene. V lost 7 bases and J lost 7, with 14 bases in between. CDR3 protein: CSGGWGANEQFF. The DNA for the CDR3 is TGCAGCGGGGGCTGGGGGGCTAATGAGCAGTTCTTC.

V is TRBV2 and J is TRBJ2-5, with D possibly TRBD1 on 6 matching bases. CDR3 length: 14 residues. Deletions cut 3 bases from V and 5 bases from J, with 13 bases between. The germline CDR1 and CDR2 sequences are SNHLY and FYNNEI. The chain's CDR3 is CASSERQGQETQYF. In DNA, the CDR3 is TGTGCCAGCAGTGAGAGGCAGGGGCAGGAGACCCAGTACTTC.